This entry is about one TCR beta chain. The record originates from a study of cytomegalovirus exposure and HLA in healthy donors. The PCR made use of 60 Vbeta and 13 Jbeta primers. Profiling relied on immunoSEQ multiplex PCR, and the TCRdb table lists in-frame clones only, not all of them. The table records around 63,000 clones, roughly three quarters of them present only once. Trimming removed 7 bases from V and 4 bases from J; junction bases left unmatched: 11. The CDR3 sequence is 15 residues long. Germline V gene data show CDR1 as SNHLY and CDR2 as FYNNEI. Sequenced sample: PBMCs. This TCR came from a woman under 40 in good health and CMV-seronegative. The rearrangement joins TRBV2 to TRBJ2-5, with 8 bases matching TRBD2. Here the CDR3 reads CASNRQAGVGETQYF. In nucleotides, the CDR3 is TGTGCCAGCAACCGCCAAGCGGGAGTAGGAGAGACCCAGTACTTC.